The present T cell receptor beta chain was sequenced within a study of blood T cells in healthy people across ages (dated by TCRdb to between 2014 and 2017). General notes on the study: In model experiments, roughly one uniquely barcoded TCR beta cDNA molecule per two T cells was captured by template switching. Using deep sequencing normalized with unique cDNA molecular identifiers, the study measured how TCR beta repertoire diversity changes with age. Donors were grouped into four age groups: young (average approximately 15 years), middle-aged (around 39), aged (about 59) and long-lived (around 80). To avoid experimental bias, donors of different ages were spread randomly across the sequencing lanes. The study analyzed two additional independent replicas of 1 million unique cDNA reads from the same blood draw for two donors, one aged 18 to 30 and one aged 80 or older. Results and caveats for the whole study, not just this receptor: Compared with the aged group, the long-lived group had more naive CD4+ T cells, fewer expanded clones and increased TCR diversity, suggesting age selection. Estimates of total diversity from one million sequenced T cells were regarded as lower bounds and underestimates. Since profiling was done on bulk unsorted PBMCs, naive and antigen-experienced compartments could not be conclusively compared. Because donor CMV infection status was unknown, age-related changes in expanded clonotypes were potentially confounded. A strong correlation was found between observed TCR beta diversity and the percentage of naive T cells measured by flow cytometry. As age increased, observed TCR beta diversity per million T cells dropped in a roughly linear way, and a significant reduction was already evident by age 40.

Library generation was performed with 5' RACE. The data were produced on an Illumina HiSeq 2500. The second PCR ran for roughly 7 to 11 cycles and used a J-beta primer mix along with a sample-barcoded 5' primer. Each TCR beta cDNA molecule received a unique molecular identifier from a template-switch 5' adaptor carrying 12 random nucleotides. Each sample yielded at least 2.5 million CDR3-containing paired-end reads. First-strand cDNA synthesis was performed from all RNA using the Mint cDNA synthesis kit, with priming by a TRBC-specific oligonucleotide. All cDNA was treated with uracil-DNA glycosylase and then went through a first 18-cycle PCR with the universal primers M1SS and BC2_uni_R. Processing in the source paper ran as follows. Normalization of each sample was performed by random selection of 1 million high-quality reads, each carrying a distinct molecular identifier. Instead of being binned into consensus sequences, reads with shared molecular identifiers were discarded. MiTCR, set to a Q25 quality threshold and the strictest error-elimination algorithm, was used for CDR3 identification, clonotype clustering and error correction. Lower-bound total TCR beta diversity was estimated with a nonparametric unseen species model using Euler transformation. The public reads were run again by TCRdb, first through fastp at Q25 and then through MiXCR, and only productive beta chains were kept. Entries are consolidated by CDR3 protein sequence, retaining the most common genes and DNA. None of the V and J calls come from the authors' own analysis; TCRdb made them. The sample table contains around 1,700,000 distinct CDR3 sequences; only one count was recorded for roughly 28% of them. 7.7% of the sample belongs to the ten largest clones.

The 39 donors, aged roughly 6 to 90 years, were systemically healthy Caucasian individuals from Russia. Each donor gave ten milliliters of peripheral blood, drawn into EDTA-treated Vacutainer tubes. Ficoll-Paque density-gradient centrifugation was used to isolate PBMCs, with at least 6 million per sample. Trizol reagent was used to extract total RNA from the PBMCs, yielding at least 6 micrograms per sample. The percentages of naive CD45RAhigh/CD27high T cells were determined by flow cytometry on a PBMC aliquot from every donor. This clonotype was counted between two and nine times. Its antigen target is currently unknown. There are no base qualities to consult, and no much larger clone falls within one base. The CDR3 holds 12 amino acids from the cysteine to the phenylalanine. Only CDR3 DNA remains: 36 bases, in frame from the first base. Via the germline V gene, CDR1 is SGHTA and CDR2 FQGNSA.

The rearranged chain carries TRBV7-2 and TRBJ1-2; TRBD1 lines up with 8 middle nucleotides. This clonotype was sampled from a woman under 40 in good health. Sample: blood. The CDR3 corresponds to CGTARGRFGYTF. The DNA sequence reads TGTGGAACGGCCAGGGGGCGGTTTGGCTACACCTTC.